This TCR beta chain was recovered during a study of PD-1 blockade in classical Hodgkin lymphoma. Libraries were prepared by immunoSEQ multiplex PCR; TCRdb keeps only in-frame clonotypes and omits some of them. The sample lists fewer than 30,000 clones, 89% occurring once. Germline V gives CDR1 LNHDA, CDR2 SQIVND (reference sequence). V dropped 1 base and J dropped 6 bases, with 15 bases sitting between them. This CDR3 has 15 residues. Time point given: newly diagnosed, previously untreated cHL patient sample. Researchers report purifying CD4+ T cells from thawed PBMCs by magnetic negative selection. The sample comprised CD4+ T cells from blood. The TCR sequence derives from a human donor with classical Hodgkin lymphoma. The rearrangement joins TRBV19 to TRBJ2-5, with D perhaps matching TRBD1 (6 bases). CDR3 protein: CASSIVGQWRQTQYF. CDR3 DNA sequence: TGTGCCAGTAGTATAGTGGGACAATGGCGACAGACCCAGTACTTC.